The present T cell receptor beta chain was sequenced within a study of CD8 T cells in ankylosing spondylitis. Whole-study results and caveats: Clones tied to disease were said to be significantly enriched in matched ankylosing spondylitis synovial fluid. The study identified a TCR beta motif of fewer than 10 highly homologous variants that appeared characteristic of ankylosing spondylitis blood. Some of the motif variants had earlier been found in reactive arthritis patients' fluid and blood.

This clonotype is a singleton in its sample. Its antigen is unknown. Germline CDR1 and CDR2: DFQATT and SNEGSKA (reference sequence). The CDR3 covers 12 residues. Trimming removed 2 bases from V and 2 bases from J, with 5 bases in between. MiXCR, applied by TCRdb to the 5' RACE reads, yields one record per CDR3 protein. The sample shows over 400,000 distinct CDR3 sequences, 25% to 30% of them seen only once. This rearrangement joins TRBV20-1 to TRBJ2-3; D unclear. This sequence originates from a male donor with ankylosing spondylitis. The specimen was blood, either unsorted or a sorted T cell fraction (not recorded which). Here the CDR3 DNA reads TGCAGTGCTAGACAAACCACAGATACGCAGTATTTT. Encoded protein: CSARQTTDTQYF.